This entry lists 13 T cell receptor beta chains sequenced from one sample in a study of early T cells in non-severe SARS-CoV-2 infection (dated by TCRdb to the early 2020s). The library was prepared using 5' RACE. These reads were obtained on a NextSeq 500. Using fastp at Q25 and MiXCR, TCRdb reprocessed the public reads and kept productive beta chains. Here each entry gathers all rows of one CDR3 protein and keeps the most common genes and DNA. The sample contains about 100,000 distinct CDR3 sequences, roughly 13% of them found a single time. The top ten constitute approximately 2.4% of the sample. The sequenced sample was whole blood. These receptors originate from an adult who was a healthcare worker with PCR-confirmed SARS-CoV-2 infection or an uninfected control (not recorded which).

This clonotype appeared a few times. The V gene is TRBV27, the J gene TRBJ2-1; the D gene is possibly TRBD2 (5 bases). Germline CDR1 MNHEY, CDR2 SMNVEV (reference sequence). V gave up 7 bases and J gave up 6 bases, with 16 bases separating them. This CDR3 has 14 amino acids. The CDR3 here is CASIGGSRSNEQFF. In DNA form, the CDR3 reads TGTGCCAGCATCGGAGGTTCGCGCTCCAATGAGCAGTTCTTC.

This clonotype has only a few counts. The V call is TRBV11-2, the J call TRBJ2-3, with 10 bases fitting TRBD2. With V trimmed by 1 base and J by 0 bases, 7 bases remained unmatched. CDR1 SGHAT and CDR2 FQNNGV come from the germline V gene. The CDR3 is 18 amino acids. The CDR3 is CASSLASGSLGSTDTQYF. In nucleotides, the CDR3 is TGTGCCAGCAGCTTAGCTAGCGGGAGCCTGGGGAGCACAGATACGCAGTATTTT.

The rearrangement links TRBV9 to TRBJ2-7, with D tentatively TRBD2 (6 bases). Trimming stripped 3 bases from V and 3 bases from J, with 16 bases between. The CDR3 covers 15 residues. The V gene's germline CDR1 is SGDLS and CDR2 YYNGEE. The CDR3 here is CASSGPEGGIYEQYF. CDR3 nucleotides: TGTGCCAGCAGCGGCCCGGAAGGAGGGATCTACGAGCAGTACTTC. Full variable domain (missing parts from reference TRBV9 and TRBJ2-7): DSGVTQTPKHLITATGQRVTLRCSPRSGDLSVYWYQQSLDQGLQFLIQYYNGEERAKGNILERFSAQQFPDLHSELNLSSLELGDSALYFCASSGPEGGIYEQYFGPGTRLTVT.

Ten or more counts support this clonotype. The chain uses TRBV19 and TRBJ2-1, with 10 bases matching TRBD2. Trimming at V came to 10 bases and at J to 2 bases, leaving 8 bases not matched to a gene. Germline V CDR1 and CDR2: LNHDA, SQIVND (reference sequence). CDR3 size: 15 residues. The DNA of the CDR3 is TGTGCCACCCTTAGCGGGGGGCGGCCCTACAATGAGCAGTTCTTC. The encoded protein is CATLSGGRPYNEQFF.

The genes are TRBV29-1 and TRBJ2-7; no clear D. The CDR3 has 12 residues. V dropped 5 bases and J dropped 2 bases, with 10 bases sitting between them. Germline lookup yields CDR1 SQVTM and CDR2 ANQGSEA. The CDR3 spells CSVQDGTYEQYF. In DNA form, the CDR3 reads TGCAGCGTTCAGGACGGCACCTACGAGCAGTACTTC.

The V and J genes are TRBV7-8 and TRBJ2-1; D gene uncertain. This CDR3 has 12 amino acids. Trimming removed 3 bases from V and 7 bases from J, with 7 bases in between. The germline V gene encodes CDR1 SGHVS and CDR2 FQNEAQ. The CDR3 here is CASSFTSNEQFF. CDR3 nucleotides: TGTGCCAGCAGCTTCACGTCGAATGAGCAGTTCTTC.

V and J are TRBV18 and TRBJ1-1; D is ambiguous. V dropped 0 bases and J dropped 5 bases, with 19 bases sitting between them. The germline V gene encodes CDR1 KGHSH and CDR2 LQKENI. The CDR3 is 17 residues long. The CDR3 sequence is CASSPPRAAGLGTEAFF. As DNA, the CDR3 is TGTGCCAGCTCACCACCGAGGGCAGCGGGCCTGGGAACTGAAGCTTTCTTT.

The chain recombines TRBV28 with TRBJ2-2; 11 bases fit TRBD1. This CDR3 has 15 residues. V was pared by 5 bases and J by 5 bases, with 4 bases of the junction left unmatched. The germline CDR1 and CDR2 sequences are MDHEN and SYDVKM. CDR3 loop: CASSRDRGLTGELFF. The DNA of the CDR3 is TGTGCCAGCAGTAGGGACAGGGGGTTGACCGGGGAGCTGTTTTTT.

The rearrangement uses TRBV5-1 and TRBJ1-4; D not certain. Trimming took off 1 base at V and 7 bases at J, with 14 bases between the two ends. Germline V gene data show CDR1 as SGHRS and CDR2 as YFSETQ. The CDR3 loop spans 15 amino acids. CDR3 nucleotide sequence: TGCGCCAGCAGCTTGATCGGGTTCGCGGTTGAAAAACTGTTTTTT. Encoded protein: CASSLIGFAVEKLFF.

The chain uses TRBV5-6 and TRBJ1-3, with TRBD1 as a possible D gene (5 bases). The V gene's germline CDR1 is SGHDT and CDR2 YYEEEE. V lost 1 base and J 2 bases, leaving 7 bases between the germline ends. The CDR3 has 14 amino acids. CDR3 nucleotide sequence: TGTGCCAGCAGCTTGAGAGGGGCTGGAAACACCATATATTTT. Translation: CASSLRGAGNTIYF. Together with reference TRBV5-6 and TRBJ1-3, the CDR3 gives the full variable domain: DAGVTQSPTHLIKTRGQQVTLRCSPKSGHDTVSWYQQALGQGPQFIFQYYEEEERQRGNFPDRFSGHQFPNYSSELNVNALLLGDSALYLCASSLRGAGNTIYFGEGSWLTVV.

The V gene is TRBV7-6, the J gene TRBJ2-2, with 8 bases identical to TRBD1. The germline CDR1 and CDR2 sequences are SGHVS and FNYEAQ. This CDR3 comprises 15 residues. The trim removed 3 bases at V and 4 bases at J, leaving 4 bases unmatched. As DNA, the CDR3 is TGTGCCAGCAGCTTGCCAGGGGGCATCACCGGGGAGCTGTTTTTT. It yields the protein CASSLPGGITGELFF. Using reference TRBV7-6 and TRBJ2-2 for the parts outside the CDR3, the full variable domain is GAGVSQSPRYKVTKRGQDVALRCDPISGHVSLYWYRQALGQGPEFLTYFNYEAQQDKSGLPNDRFSAERPEGSISTLTIQRTEQRDSAMYRCASSLPGGITGELFFGEGSRLTVL.

J is TRBJ2-1 and V is TRBV7-9; 9 nucleotides align to TRBD1. The CDR3 spans 14 residues. The V and J ends lost 3 bases and 5 bases, in that order; junction bases with no gene match: 2. Per germline, CDR1 SEHNR and CDR2 FQNEAQ (reference sequence). CDR3 in DNA: TGTGCCAGCAGCTTGGGACAGGGTGACAATGAGCAGTTCTTC. The encoded protein is CASSLGQGDNEQFF.

This clonotype occurred many times. The genes are TRBV4-1 and TRBJ2-7; TRBD1 matches 9 bases. The V segment lost 5 bases and the J segment 4 bases; nucleotides outside the gene matches: 6. The CDR3 contains 14 residues. Germline V gene lookup returns CDR1 MGHRA and CDR2 YSYEKL. This CDR3 is CASSSGTGRYEQYF. CDR3 DNA sequence: TGCGCCAGCAGCTCAGGGACAGGGAGGTACGAGCAGTACTTC.